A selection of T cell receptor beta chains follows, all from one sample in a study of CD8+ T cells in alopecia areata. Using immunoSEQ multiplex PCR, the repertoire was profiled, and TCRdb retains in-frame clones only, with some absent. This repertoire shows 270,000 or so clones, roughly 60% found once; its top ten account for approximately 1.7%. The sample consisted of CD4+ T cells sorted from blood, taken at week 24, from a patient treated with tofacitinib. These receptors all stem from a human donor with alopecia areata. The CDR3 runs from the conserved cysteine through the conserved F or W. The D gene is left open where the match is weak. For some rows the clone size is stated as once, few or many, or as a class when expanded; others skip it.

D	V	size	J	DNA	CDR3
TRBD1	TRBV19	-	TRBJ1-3	TGTGCCAGTAGTCCCTCGGGGACAGACACCATATATTTT	CASSPSGTDTIYF
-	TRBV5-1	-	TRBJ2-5	TGCGCCAGCAGCCCTGGGACCCTTCGCTCCCAAGAGACCCAGTACTTC	CASSPGTLRSQETQYF
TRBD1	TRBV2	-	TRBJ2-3	TGTGCCAGCAGTCCGAGGCAGGGGGCCAATGCAGATACGCAGTATTTT	CASSPRQGANADTQYF
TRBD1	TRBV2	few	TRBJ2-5	TGTGCCAGCAGTCTGGACAGGCAAGAGACCCAGTACTTC	CASSLDRQETQYF
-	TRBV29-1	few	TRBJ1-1	TGCAGCGTTGACCAGGGGTTGGACACTGAAGCTTTCTTT	CSVDQGLDTEAFF
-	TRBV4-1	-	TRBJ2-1	TGCGCCAGCAGCCAGCGCGGGAACCAAGAATACAATGAGCAGTTCTTC	CASSQRGNQEYNEQFF
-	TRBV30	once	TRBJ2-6	TGTGCCTGGAGTAGGGGGGACGCCAACGTCCTGACTTTT	CAWSRGDANVLTF
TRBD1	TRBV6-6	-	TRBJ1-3	TGTGCCAGCCAGGCGGACAGGGAGGACACCATATATTTT	CASQADREDTIYF
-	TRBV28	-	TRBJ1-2	TGTGCCAGCAGAAAAGGACACAACTATGGCTACACCTTC	CASRKGHNYGYTF
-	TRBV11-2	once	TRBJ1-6	TGTGCCAGCAGCTCAAGGGATTCTCGTTCACCCCTCCACTTT	CASSSRDSRSPLHF
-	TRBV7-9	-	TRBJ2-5	TGTGCCAGCGTACCACAGGGAGGGGAGACCCAGTACTTC	CASVPQGGETQYF
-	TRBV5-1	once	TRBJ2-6	TGCGCCAGCAGCTTGGACAGGGCTGGGGCCAACGTCCTGACTTTC	CASSLDRAGANVLTF
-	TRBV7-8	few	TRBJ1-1	TGTGCCAGCAGCTTAGCCCCAGCTAACACTGAAGCTTTCTTT	CASSLAPANTEAFF
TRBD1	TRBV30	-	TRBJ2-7	TGTGCCTGGAGGGCGGACACAGGGGGCTTCTACGAGCAGTACTTC	CAWRADTGGFYEQYF
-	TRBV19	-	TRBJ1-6	TGTGCCAGTAGTATACAGAGTAATTCACCCCTCCACTTT	CASSIQSNSPLHF